This TCR beta chain was observed in a study of blood T cell repertoires in COVID-19. The Seattle patients, enrolled during active infection, were followed longitudinally. Per the study methods: Reference gene primer amplification gave nucleated cell count estimates. Sequenced by immunoSEQ multiplex PCR; TCRdb stores in-frame clones only, minus some. V, J and clone size are those of that table, while D and trimming were read from the DNA. Of some 360,000 clones in the sample, around 87% were seen once. V lost 0 bases and J lost 9, with 13 bases in between. Germline CDR1 SGHRS, CDR2 YFSETQ. This CDR3 spans 14 amino acids.

The chain combines TRBV5-1 with TRBJ2-1; maybe TRBD2 (5 bases). What was sequenced was peripheral blood. The sequence derives from a woman aged 60-75 years with COVID-19, enrolled during active disease. CDR3 DNA sequence: TGCGCCAGCAGCTTGGTGGAGGCCGGCGGTGAGCAGTTCTTC. Protein sequence: CASSLVEAGGEQFF.